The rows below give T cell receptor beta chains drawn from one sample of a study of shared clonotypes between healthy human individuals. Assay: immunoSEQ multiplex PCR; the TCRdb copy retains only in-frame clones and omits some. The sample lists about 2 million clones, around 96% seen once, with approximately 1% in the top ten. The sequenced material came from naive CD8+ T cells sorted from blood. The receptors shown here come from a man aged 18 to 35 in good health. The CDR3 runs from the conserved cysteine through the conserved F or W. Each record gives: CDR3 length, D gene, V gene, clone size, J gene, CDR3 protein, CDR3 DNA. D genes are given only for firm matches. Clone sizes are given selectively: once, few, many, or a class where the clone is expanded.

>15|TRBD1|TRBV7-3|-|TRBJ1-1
CASSLGDSQNTEAFF
TGTGCCAGCAGCTTAGGGGACAGCCAGAACACTGAAGCTTTCTTT
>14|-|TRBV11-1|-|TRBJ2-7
CASRGSGSSYEQYF
TGTGCCAGCAGAGGAAGCGGAAGCTCCTACGAGCAGTACTTC
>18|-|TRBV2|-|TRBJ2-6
CASRHTAVKSSGANVLTF
TGTGCCAGCAGGCATACAGCCGTAAAGAGCTCTGGGGCCAACGTCCTGACTTTC
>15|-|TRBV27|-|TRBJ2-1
CASSFGPPGHIEQFF
TGTGCCAGCAGTTTCGGTCCTCCTGGGCATATAGAGCAGTTCTTC
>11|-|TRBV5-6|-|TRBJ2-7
CASSGGYEQYF
TGTGCCAGCAGCGGGGGCTACGAGCAGTACTTC
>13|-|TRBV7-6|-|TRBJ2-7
CASSLAPGAEQYF
TGTGCCAGCAGCTTAGCACCAGGGGCCGAGCAGTACTTC
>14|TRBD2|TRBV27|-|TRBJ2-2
CASSPSGLAEELFF
TGTGCCAGCAGTCCTAGCGGTCTGGCCGAGGAGCTGTTTTTT
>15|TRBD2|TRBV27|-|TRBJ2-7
CASSSLAGVLYEQYF
TGTGCCAGCAGTTCATTAGCGGGAGTCTTGTACGAGCAGTACTTC
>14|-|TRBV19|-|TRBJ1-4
CASSPTGAKEKLFF
TGTGCCAGTAGTCCGACAGGAGCGAAGGAAAAACTGTTTTTT
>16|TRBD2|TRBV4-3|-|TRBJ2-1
CASSQDWTSGTYEQFF
TGCGCCAGCAGCCAAGATTGGACTAGCGGGACATATGAGCAGTTCTTC
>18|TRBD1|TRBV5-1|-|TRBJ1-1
CASSLWGQGARLNTEAFF
TGCGCCAGCAGCTTGTGGGGTCAGGGGGCGAGGCTGAACACTGAAGCTTTCTTT
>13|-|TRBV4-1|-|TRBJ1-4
CASSQAMTSSLFF
TGCGCCAGCAGCCAAGCCATGACGTCGAGCCTGTTTTTT
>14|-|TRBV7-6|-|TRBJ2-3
CASSLGGGGDTQYF
TGTGCCAGCAGCCTAGGGGGGGGTGGAGATACGCAGTATTTT
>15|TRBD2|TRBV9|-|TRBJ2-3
CASSQTSGSADTQYF
TGTGCCAGCAGTCAAACTAGCGGGAGCGCAGATACGCAGTATTTT
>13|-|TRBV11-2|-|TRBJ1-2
CASSLGPGYGYTF
TGTGCCAGCAGCTTAGGCCCGGGGTATGGCTACACCTTC
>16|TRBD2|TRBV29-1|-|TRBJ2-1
CSAGGIDGSSYNEQFF
TGCAGCGCGGGGGGTATCGACGGGAGCTCCTACAATGAGCAGTTCTTC
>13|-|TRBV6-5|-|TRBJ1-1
CASSYYGNTEAFF
TGTGCCAGCAGTTATTATGGAAACACTGAAGCTTTCTTT
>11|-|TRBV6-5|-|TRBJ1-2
CASRMGYGYTF
TGTGCCAGCCGGATGGGCTATGGCTACACCTTC
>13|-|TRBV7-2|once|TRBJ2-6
CASSYPGPNVLTF
TGTGCCAGCAGCTATCCCGGGCCCAACGTCCTGACTTTC
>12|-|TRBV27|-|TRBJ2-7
CASGTQTYEQYF
TGTGCCAGCGGGACTCAAACCTACGAGCAGTACTTC
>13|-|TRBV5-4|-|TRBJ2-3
CASSLKGQDTQYF
TGTGCCAGCAGCTTGAAAGGGCAGGATACGCAGTATTTT
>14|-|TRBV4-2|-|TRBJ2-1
CASSPPGRGNEQFF
TGTGCCAGCAGCCCCCCAGGAAGGGGCAATGAGCAGTTCTTC
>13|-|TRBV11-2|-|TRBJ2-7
CASSLRASYEQYF
TGTGCCAGCAGCTTAAGAGCCTCCTACGAGCAGTACTTC
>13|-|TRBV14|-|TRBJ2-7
CASSHITDYEQYF
TGTGCCAGCAGCCACATAACAGATTACGAGCAGTACTTC
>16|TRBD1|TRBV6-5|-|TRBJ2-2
CASSYVGQVNTGELFF
TGTGCCAGCAGTTACGTGGGACAGGTGAACACCGGAGAGCTGTTTTTT
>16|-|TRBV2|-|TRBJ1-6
CASSAQGSDYNSPLHF
TGTGCCAGCAGCGCTCAGGGTTCTGACTATAATTCACCCCTCCACTTT
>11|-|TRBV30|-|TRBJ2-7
CAWSVSGEQYF
TGTGCCTGGAGTGTATCTGGAGAGCAGTACTTC
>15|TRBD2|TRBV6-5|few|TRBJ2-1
CASSYLAGGYNEQFF
TGTGCCAGCAGTTACCTAGCGGGGGGCTACAATGAGCAGTTCTTC
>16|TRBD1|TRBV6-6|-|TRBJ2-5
CASSYLGTVKKETQYF
TGTGCCAGCAGTTATCTAGGGACAGTGAAGAAAGAGACCCAGTACTTC
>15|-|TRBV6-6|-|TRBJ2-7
CASSYLGQAFYEQYF
TGTGCCAGCAGTTACTTGGGCCAGGCCTTCTACGAGCAGTACTTC
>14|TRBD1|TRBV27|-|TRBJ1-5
CASSPGGAFQPQHF
TGTGCCAGCAGCCCAGGGGGCGCGTTTCAGCCCCAGCATTTT
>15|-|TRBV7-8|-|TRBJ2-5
CASSLGAPARETQYF
TGTGCCAGCAGCTTAGGTGCCCCCGCTCGGGAGACCCAGTACTTC
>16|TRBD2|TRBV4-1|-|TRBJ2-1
CASSPAGTSGAPEQFF
TGCGCCAGCAGCCCGGCCGGGACTAGCGGGGCCCCTGAGCAGTTCTTC
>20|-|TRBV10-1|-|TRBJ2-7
CARDFRGSGGPIARSNEQYF
-
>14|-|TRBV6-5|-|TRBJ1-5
CASSYGGIGQPQHF
TGTGCCAGCAGTTACGGGGGGATCGGGCAGCCCCAGCATTTT
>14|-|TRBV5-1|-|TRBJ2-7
CASSLSRASYEQYF
TGCGCCAGCAGCCTCTCGCGGGCCTCCTACGAGCAGTACTTC
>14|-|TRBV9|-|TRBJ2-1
CASSVVGVDDEQFF
TGTGCCAGCAGCGTAGTGGGGGTTGATGATGAGCAGTTCTTC
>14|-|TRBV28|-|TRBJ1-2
CASSLSYRARVYTF
TGTGCCAGCAGTTTATCTTACAGGGCGCGAGTCTACACCTTC
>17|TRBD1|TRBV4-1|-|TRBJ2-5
CASSQGPPGTEQETQYF
TGCGCCAGCAGCCAAGGGCCCCCTGGGACAGAACAAGAGACCCAGTACTTC
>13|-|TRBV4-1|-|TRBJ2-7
CASSQPTGPEQYF
TGCGCCAGCAGCCAACCTACAGGTCCCGAGCAGTACTTC
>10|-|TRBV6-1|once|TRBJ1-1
CASRITEAFF
TGTGCCAGCAGGATTACTGAAGCTTTCTTT
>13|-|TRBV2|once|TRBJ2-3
CASSARTADTQYF
TGTGCCAGCAGTGCCCGGACCGCAGATACGCAGTATTTT
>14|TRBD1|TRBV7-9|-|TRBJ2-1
CASSLAGDRAEQFF
TGTGCCAGCAGCTTAGCGGGGGACAGGGCTGAGCAGTTCTTC
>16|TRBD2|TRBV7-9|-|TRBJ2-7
CASSPGRGLAGYEQYF
TGTGCCAGCAGCCCAGGGAGGGGACTAGCTGGCTACGAGCAGTACTTC
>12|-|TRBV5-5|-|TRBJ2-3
CASSSWSDTQYF
TGTGCCAGCAGCTCCTGGTCAGATACGCAGTATTTT
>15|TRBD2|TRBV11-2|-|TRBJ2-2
CASSFSGEGTGELFF
TGTGCCAGCAGCTTCTCGGGGGAGGGCACCGGGGAGCTGTTTTTT
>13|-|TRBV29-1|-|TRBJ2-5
CSGWVEPLETQYF
TGCAGCGGGTGGGTCGAGCCCCTTGAGACCCAGTACTTC
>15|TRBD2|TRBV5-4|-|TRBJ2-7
CASSHRLAGNYEQYF
TGTGCCAGCAGCCACCGACTAGCGGGAAACTACGAGCAGTACTTC
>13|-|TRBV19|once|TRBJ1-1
CASSIGGGTEAFF
TGTGCCAGTAGTATAGGGGGCGGTACTGAAGCTTTCTTT
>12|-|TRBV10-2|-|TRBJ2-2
CASRDSTGELFF
TGCGCCAGCAGGGACAGCACCGGGGAGCTGTTTTTT
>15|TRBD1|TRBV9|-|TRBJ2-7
CASSVVGTGDYEQYF
TGTGCCAGCAGCGTAGTAGGGACAGGGGACTACGAGCAGTACTTC
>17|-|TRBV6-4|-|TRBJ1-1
CASSDSGTEKVNTEAFF
TGTGCCAGCAGTGACTCGGGCACCGAGAAGGTGAACACTGAAGCTTTCTTT
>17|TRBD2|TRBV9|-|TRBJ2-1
CASSGGLAGGPHNEQFF
TGTGCCAGCAGCGGCGGACTAGCGGGAGGGCCCCACAATGAGCAGTTCTTC
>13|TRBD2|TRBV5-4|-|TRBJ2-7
CASSPGGAYEQYF
TGTGCCAGCAGCCCGGGGGGAGCCTACGAGCAGTACTTC
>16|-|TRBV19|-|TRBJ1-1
CASSHLSPPGVPEAFF
TGTGCCAGTAGCCACCTCTCACCTCCGGGGGTGCCTGAAGCTTTCTTT
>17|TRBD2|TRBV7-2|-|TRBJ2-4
CASSHSRTSGDSIIQYF
TGTGCCAGCAGCCATTCCCGGACTAGCGGGGACAGTATCATTCAGTACTTC
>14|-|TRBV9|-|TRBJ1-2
CASSVGDGDYGYTF
TGTGCCAGCAGCGTAGGGGACGGGGACTACGGCTACACCTTC
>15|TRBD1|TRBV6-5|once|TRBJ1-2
CASSFNRGLSYGYTF
TGTGCCAGCAGTTTTAACAGGGGGCTTAGCTATGGCTACACCTTC
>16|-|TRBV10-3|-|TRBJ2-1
CAISDSGQSLYNEQFF
TGTGCCATCAGTGATAGTGGACAGTCCTTATACAATGAGCAGTTCTTC